The present T cell receptor beta chain was sequenced within a study of cytomegalovirus exposure and HLA in healthy donors (dated by TCRdb to between 2016 and 2019). A note on the overall study: According to an earlier analysis of several hundred of the donors, about 170 million T cells yielded roughly 110 million unique TCR beta sequences and 250 to 350 Gb of sequence data. An early release covering roughly 600 HLA-typed donors comprised about 300 gigabases of sequencing data and tens of millions of unique TCR sequences. Of the roughly 420 genotyped donors, more than 75% were placed in the genetic ancestry cluster associated with self-reported Caucasian donors. The study aimed to test whether cataloging public T cell receptors could reveal signatures of past pathogen exposure. The study profiled the T cell repertoires of under 700 subjects by immunosequencing and related them to cytomegalovirus serostatus. Along with the roughly 700-subject first cohort, a separate validation cohort of around 110 different subjects was used. To predict cytomegalovirus infection status, the study brought together high-throughput TCR immunosequencing, statistical association of individual TCRs with disease status, and machine learning. A later analysis re-analyzed previously published TCR beta repertoires from 600 to 850 donors and added high-resolution HLA genotyping to study TCR occurrence patterns. In the later analysis, no new phenotypic data were used to find candidate immune exposures; instead, reliance was placed on TCR beta sequences and their occurrence across donors. An earlier analysis of some 600 of the donors applied high-throughput TCR beta sequencing to assess whether each TCR beta V gene segment acted as functional or pseudogenic. Donor age, sex, ethnicity and CMV serostatus were collected together with the repertoire data. Genome-wide SNP genotypes for about 60% of the roughly 670 donors were used in a later genetic analysis, which treated that subset as a discovery cohort. All discovery cohort repertoires had been generated on a single sequencing platform. Both class I and class II loci were covered by HLA typing, at four-digit resolution. The number of donors typed differed by locus, with about 620-630 for A, B, C, DRB1 and DQB1, roughly 550 for DQA1, 600 to 610 for DPA1, and some 470 for DPB1. Because of strong linkage in the cohort, roughly five DR-DQ haplotypes were treated as single units for association and clustering. Among roughly 370 genotyped donors of the cohort, an average of approximately 250,000 unique TCR beta nucleotide sequences were sequenced per donor, around 20% of them non-productive.

In the germline V gene, CDR1 corresponds to MNHEY and CDR2 to SVGAGI. V is reduced by 6 bases and J by 4 bases, leaving a spacing of 15 bases between them. From cysteine to phenylalanine, the CDR3 is 14 amino acids long. CDR3 DNA is the only sequence kept; it has 42 bases, read in frame from the first base. As regards this clone: No antigen is known for it. Per-nucleotide qualities are absent, and no much larger clonotype sits a single base away.

The cohort consisted of 666 healthy bone marrow donors. All cohort members were sampled while nominally healthy, although unrecorded immune exposures were likely present. The donor tested CMV seropositive, placing the donor among the roughly 300 seropositive members of the cohort. A peripheral blood sample was provided by each donor, and peripheral blood mononuclear cells were used for TCR beta sequencing. The Qiagen DNeasy Blood Extraction Kit was used to extract genomic DNA from the blood cell samples. To prepare the library, the immunoSEQ multiplex PCR assay was applied. The multiplex PCR relied on a mix of 60 forward primers for TCR Vbeta segments and 13 reverse primers for TCR Jbeta segments. A multiplex PCR assay on genomic DNA amplified the CDR3 region of rearranged TCR beta genes. The amplified TCR beta libraries were sequenced on the Illumina HiSeq System as 87-base-pair reads. Under the source paper's analysis protocol: A later analysis tallied approximately 87 million unique TCR beta chains across the 666 repertoires, and about 10 million of those chains were shared by two or more donors. A nearest-neighbor algorithm error-corrected the raw reads and collapsed the reads into unique sequences, merging closely related sequences to remove PCR and sequencing errors. V, D and J gene segments were assigned by aligning CDR3 sequences to IMGT reference sequences. For a sequence to be retained, a match of at least six nucleotides was required to both a V gene segment and a J gene segment. Rearrangements were called productive when the CDR3 lacked stop codons and stayed in frame with V and J; all others were non-productive. Following IMGT convention, CDR3 was defined as the stretch from the second conserved V-encoded cysteine to the conserved J-encoded phenylalanine. The earlier analysis of around 640 of the donors excluded sequences that lacked an unambiguous match to a single V gene segment. In an earlier analysis of some 590 of the donors, a V segment was called functional when productive rearrangements were above 56.7%, and segregating when the standard deviation between donors exceeded 5%. To diagnose cytomegalovirus status from the catalog of TCR beta chain sequences, a statistical classification framework was built. A later analysis assigned V and J genes by comparing TCR nucleotide sequences with IMGT/GENE-DB human TR gene sequences. Using the TCRdist pipeline, a later analysis assigned CDR3 sequences along with most-parsimonious VDJ recombination scenarios. A later analysis defined each TCR beta chain by its CDR3 amino acid sequence plus V-gene family, and excluded reads lacking a unique V-gene family. A later analysis removed 550 to 700 highly shared, low-generation-probability nucleotide sequences to deal with suspected cross-contamination and a sequencing artifact. For each public chain, a later analysis derived a clonal expansion index from normalized ranks of inferred template counts within each repertoire. Generation probabilities in a later analysis came from a VDJ recombination model fitted to out-of-frame rearrangements, and those results were checked against IGoR. In a later analysis, TCR-TCR, TCR-HLA and TCR-CMV co-occurrence was scored with hypergeometric tests, and a repertoire-size bias correction was applied to TCR pairs. In a later analysis, false discovery rates were estimated by permuting HLA or CMV assignments 20 times. In a later analysis, co-occurring TCRs were grouped with DBSCAN, and TCRdist sequence similarity was added when clustering was performed within HLA-allele-positive subsets. For co-occurrence clustering, repertoires with fewer than 30,000 or more than 120,000 public chains were excluded, along with a handful of repertoires with anomalous nucleotide sharing. The source is immuneACCESS, and TCRdb retained only in-frame sequences with V and J called. Part of the clones is not carried over; for the studies checked, unresolved V genes explain less than half of this, and the remainder is unexplained. The V and J calls and the clone size are those of that table, but D and trimming were determined from the DNA. The sample includes over 85,000 clones, with around 83% observed a single time. Of the sample, around 3.6% falls within the top ten clones.

General conclusions and limits of the study: Some IMGT-functional V segments, including TRBV6-2 and TRBV6-3, could not be told apart with the 87-base-pair reads, so those segments were excluded. The authors suggested that the approach could potentially be extended to other disease states and immunological phenotypes. Sequencing depth was assumed to be roughly uniform across donors in the presence/absence analyses, though that assumption may not hold. V-gene and J-gene trimming of TCR beta chains was associated with a missense DCLRE1C variant in a later genetic analysis, and the association was replicated in an independent cohort. A group of highly shared sequence variants was considered likely to be a technical artifact of the sequencing pipeline. A further reported finding was that TCR beta sequences accurately predicted the HLA-A and HLA-B alleles for most subjects in the first cohort. According to a later genetic analysis, donors in an Asian-associated ancestry cluster had fewer N-insertions in productive TCRs than the approximately 670-donor mean. Compared with equally common non-associated chains, HLA-associated TCR beta chains in a later analysis were more clonally expanded and had lower generation probabilities. In a later analysis, several top co-occurrence clusters were reported to appear linked to parvovirus B19, influenza, CMV and Epstein-Barr virus. Roughly 17 rarely observed V segments, including chromosome 9 orphons, were excluded from the earlier analysis of some 590 of the donors because counts were too low. Correlated functional status among segregating V segments might be attributable to linkage disequilibrium, but an unknown experimental factor could not be ruled out. When HLA alleles, especially DR and DQ, strongly co-occurred, attributing TCR associations to individual alleles was difficult. In an earlier analysis of some 640 of the donors, most TCR beta V segments were observed in productive rearrangements about 87% or about 30% of the time, broadly matching IMGT annotations. Only TCR beta chains were sequenced in this cohort, and the absence of alpha or paired-chain data limited detectable features. Because HLA typing was missing for some donors at each locus, association tests included only the typed subset. CMV serostatus was the only immune exposure information available for the cohort. In a later analysis, some 18,000 TCR beta sequences were associated with specific HLA alleles at a false discovery rate of 0.05. The classifier was reported to diagnose cytomegalovirus status with high specificity and sensitivity in both the original cohort and the validation cohort. While some public TCRs were present in many individuals, most TCR sequences turned up only very rarely across donors. In the study, some 180 TCR beta chains were listed as associated with cytomegalovirus. According to a later analysis, TCR association rates differed among HLA loci, with DRB1 alleles showing the most associated TCRs and HLA-C alleles showing the fewest. Most CMV-associated TCR beta chains appeared to be HLA-restricted in a later analysis, and the HLA associations seemed to be driven largely by CMV exposure. A few of the identified cytomegalovirus-associated TCR beta chains were confirmed in vitro to be specific for cytomegalovirus antigens.

The receptor comes from a female donor in good health and CMV-seropositive. The rearranged segments are TRBV6-5 and TRBJ1-2; tentative D gene TRBD1, with 5 bases matching. Source material: PBMCs. The CDR3 loop reads CASSTSLDSYGYTF. The DNA sequence is given as TGTGCCAGCAGCACGAGCCTAGACAGCTATGGCTACACCTTC.